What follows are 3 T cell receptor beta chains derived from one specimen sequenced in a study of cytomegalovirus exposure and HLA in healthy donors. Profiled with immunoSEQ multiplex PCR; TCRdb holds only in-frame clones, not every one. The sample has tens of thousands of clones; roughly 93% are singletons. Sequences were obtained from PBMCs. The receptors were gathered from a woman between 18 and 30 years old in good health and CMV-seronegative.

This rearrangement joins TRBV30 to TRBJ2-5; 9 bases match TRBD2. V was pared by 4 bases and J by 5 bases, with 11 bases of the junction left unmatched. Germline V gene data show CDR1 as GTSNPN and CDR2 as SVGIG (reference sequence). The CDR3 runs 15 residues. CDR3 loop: CAWNRIAGVGETQYF. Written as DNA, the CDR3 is TGTGCCTGGAATCGGATAGCGGGAGTCGGTGAGACCCAGTACTTC.

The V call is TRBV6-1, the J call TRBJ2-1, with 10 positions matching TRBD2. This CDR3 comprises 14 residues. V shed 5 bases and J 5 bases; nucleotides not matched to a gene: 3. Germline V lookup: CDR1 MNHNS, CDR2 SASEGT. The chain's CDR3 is CASSLAGENNEQFF. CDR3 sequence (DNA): TGTGCCAGCAGTCTAGCGGGGGAAAACAATGAGCAGTTCTTC.

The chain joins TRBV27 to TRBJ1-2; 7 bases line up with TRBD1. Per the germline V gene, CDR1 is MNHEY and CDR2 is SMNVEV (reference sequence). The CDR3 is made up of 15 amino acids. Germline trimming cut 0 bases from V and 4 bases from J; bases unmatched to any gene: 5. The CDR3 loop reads CASSLSARGTYGYTF. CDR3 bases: TGTGCCAGCAGTTTATCTGCCAGGGGGACCTATGGCTACACCTTC.